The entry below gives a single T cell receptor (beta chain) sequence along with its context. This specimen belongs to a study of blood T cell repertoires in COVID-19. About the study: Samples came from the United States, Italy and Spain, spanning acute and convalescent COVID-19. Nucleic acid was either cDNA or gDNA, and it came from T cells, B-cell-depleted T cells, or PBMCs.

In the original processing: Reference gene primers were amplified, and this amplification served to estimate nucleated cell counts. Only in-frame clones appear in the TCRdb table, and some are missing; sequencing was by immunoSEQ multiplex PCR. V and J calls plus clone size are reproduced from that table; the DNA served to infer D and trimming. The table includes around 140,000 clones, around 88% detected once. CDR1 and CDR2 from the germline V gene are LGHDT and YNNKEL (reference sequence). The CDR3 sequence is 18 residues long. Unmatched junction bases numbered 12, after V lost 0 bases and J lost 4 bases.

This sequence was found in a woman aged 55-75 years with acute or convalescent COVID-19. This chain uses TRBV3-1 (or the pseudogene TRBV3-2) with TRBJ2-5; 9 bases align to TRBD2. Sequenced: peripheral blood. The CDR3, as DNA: TGTGCCAGCAGCCAAGATGGTGGGTTAGCGGGGGCGGGAGAGACCCAGTACTTC. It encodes CASSQDGGLAGAGETQYF.